Below, one T cell receptor beta chain is given with its context. Relapsing-remitting disease, either stable or active, was present in the treatment-naive patients who were the multiple sclerosis controls. CDR3 length equals 14 residues. The germline V gene has CDR1 SGDLS and CDR2 YYNGEE. Trimming removed 3 bases from V and 3 bases from J; junction bases left unmatched: 2. An input of roughly 0.45 to 1 ug of RNA was subjected to reverse transcription using random hexamers. It was immunoSEQ multiplex PCR that amplified TCR beta CDR3 across 54 Vbeta and 13 Jbeta. TCRdb analysed the immunoSEQ multiplex PCR reads with MiXCR anew, one entry per CDR3 protein. The sample includes roughly 67,000 distinct CDR3 sequences, approximately 94% of them seen just once. This sample is drawn from a study of CD8 T cells in Susac syndrome.

Sequencing input: CD8+ T cells from PBMCs. The origin of this receptor is a human donor with multiple sclerosis. The chain employs TRBV9 and TRBJ2-3; the match to TRBD1 covers 9 bases. The CDR3 sequence: CASSEDRGTDTQYF. In nucleotides, the CDR3 is TGTGCCAGCAGCGAAGACAGGGGGACAGATACGCAGTATTTT.